A selection of T cell receptor beta chains follows, all from one sample in a study of blood T cells in healthy people across ages. Using its own MiXCR run on the 5' RACE reads, TCRdb lists one record per CDR3 protein. The sample shows 800,000 to 900,000 distinct CDR3 sequences, 55% to 65% of them seen only once. The sequenced sample was blood. Receptors originate from a man aged 25 to 45 in good health. Both conserved end residues are trimmed from each CDR3.

TRBV28	ASSTIRQGQLETQF
TRBV11-2	ASSLERLNTDTQY
TRBV9	ASSPGRGRGLADTDTQY
TRBV20-1	SARAPERGVPYEQY
TRBV28	ASSFPDLAKNIQY
TRBV30	AWFGAGANTGELF
TRBV28	ASSNEADRGSYT
TRBV5-1	ASSLDEPPRKDTQY
TRBV7-3	ASSSTGLAEAF
TRBV4-3	ASSQGSSLAGGGKTQY
TRBV2	ASSEALTGFNYGYT
TRBV7-6	ASSLVWQRVGETQY
TRBV7-2	ACARENIQY
TRBV20-1	SARSVGPRSNEQF
TRBV20-1	SARDMETQY
TRBV5-1	ASTNHGGKTNTGELF
TRBV5-1	ASSPGQVEETQY
TRBV9	ASSVDLDSQETQF
TRBV10-3	AISEAGTGGETQY
TRBV9	ASSVDGGEQY
TRBV9	ASSDPGLADTQY
TRBV4-3	ASSQLQGTDEQF
TRBV6-2/TRBV6-3	ASSRDMRNLNYGYT
TRBV29-1	SAKQGASDTEAF
TRBV4-3	ASSQFEAYEQY
TRBV29-1	SVEGGGFYEQY
TRBV12-3/TRBV12-4	ASSVPTGYEQY
TRBV20-1	SARSGGRDTQY
TRBV6-5	ASSDRGHHYGYT